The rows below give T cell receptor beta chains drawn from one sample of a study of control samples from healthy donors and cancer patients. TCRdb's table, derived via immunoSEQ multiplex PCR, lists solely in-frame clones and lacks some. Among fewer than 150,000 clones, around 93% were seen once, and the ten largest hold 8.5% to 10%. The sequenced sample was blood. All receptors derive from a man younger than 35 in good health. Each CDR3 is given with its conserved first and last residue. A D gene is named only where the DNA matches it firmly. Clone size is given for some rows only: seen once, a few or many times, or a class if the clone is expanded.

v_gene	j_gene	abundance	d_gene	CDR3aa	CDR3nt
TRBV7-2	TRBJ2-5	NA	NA	CASSSIPRETQYF	TGTGCCAGCAGCTCAATCCCCAGGGAGACCCAGTACTTC
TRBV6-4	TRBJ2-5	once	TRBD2	CASSDPTSGGYQETQYF	TGTGCCAGCAGTGACCCTACTAGCGGGGGGTATCAAGAGACCCAGTACTTC
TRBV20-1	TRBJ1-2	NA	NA	CSARYTFGYTF	TGCAGTGCTAGATATACATTTGGCTACACCTTC
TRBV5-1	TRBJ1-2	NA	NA	CASSLGDNYGYTF	TGCGCCAGCAGCTTGGGGGACAACTATGGCTACACCTTC
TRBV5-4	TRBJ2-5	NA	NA	CASSGWGTQETQYF	TGTGCCAGCAGCGGCTGGGGCACCCAAGAGACCCAGTACTTC
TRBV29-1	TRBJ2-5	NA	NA	CSVDIGEETQYF	TGCAGCGTTGACATTGGGGAAGAGACCCAGTACTTC
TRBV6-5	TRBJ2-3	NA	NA	CASILRDHTDTQYF	TGTGCCAGCATACTCAGGGATCACACAGATACGCAGTATTTT
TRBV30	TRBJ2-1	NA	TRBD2	CAWCPGGTYNEQFF	TGTGCCTGGTGCCCGGGGGGGACCTACAATGAGCAGTTCTTC
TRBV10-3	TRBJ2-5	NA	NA	CAISESGETQYF	TGTGCCATCAGTGAGTCTGGAGAGACCCAGTACTTC
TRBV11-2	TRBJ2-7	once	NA	CASSFDGRLIPHEQYF	TGTGCCAGCAGCTTCGATGGGAGATTAATCCCCCACGAGCAGTACTTC
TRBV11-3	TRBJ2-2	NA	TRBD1	CASSLGQGNTGELFF	TGTGCCAGCAGCTTAGGACAGGGGAACACCGGGGAGCTGTTTTTT
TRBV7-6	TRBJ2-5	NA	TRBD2	CASQGSGGEETQYF	TGTGCCAGTCAGGGTAGCGGGGGGGAAGAGACCCAGTACTTC
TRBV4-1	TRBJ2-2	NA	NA	CASSQDTGRAGELFF	TGCGCCAGCAGCCAAGATACAGGGAGGGCCGGGGAGCTGTTTTTT
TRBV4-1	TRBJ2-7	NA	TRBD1	CASSQDDRDSDEQYF	TGCGCCAGCAGCCAAGATGACAGGGATAGCGACGAGCAGTACTTC
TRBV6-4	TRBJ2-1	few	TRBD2	CASSDSTSGGANEQFF	TGTGCCAGCAGTGACTCGACTAGCGGGGGGGCCAATGAGCAGTTCTTC
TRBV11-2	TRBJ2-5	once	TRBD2	CASSLVGLAGQETQYF	TGTGCCAGCAGCTTAGTGGGACTAGCGGGGCAAGAGACCCAGTACTTC
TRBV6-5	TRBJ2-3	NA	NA	CASRRPTTDGTQYF	TGTGCCAGCAGAAGGCCGACCACAGATGGTACGCAGTATTTT
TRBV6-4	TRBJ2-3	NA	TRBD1	CASSVTGGVSTDTQYF	TGTGCCAGCAGTGTGACAGGGGGCGTCAGTACAGATACGCAGTATTTT
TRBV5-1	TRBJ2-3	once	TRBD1	CASRGQSSTDTQYF	TGCGCCAGCAGGGGACAGTCTAGCACAGATACGCAGTATTTT
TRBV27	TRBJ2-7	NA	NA	CASSETGVLHEQYF	TGTGCCAGCAGTGAGACAGGAGTTCTGCACGAGCAGTACTTC
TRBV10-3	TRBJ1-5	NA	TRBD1	CAISVGGRGNQPQHF	TGTGCCATCAGCGTAGGGGGCAGGGGCAATCAGCCCCAGCATTTT
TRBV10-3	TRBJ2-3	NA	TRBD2	CATGRTSGPRSTDTQYF	TGTGCCACGGGGAGGACTAGCGGGCCGCGGAGTACAGATACGCAGTATTTT
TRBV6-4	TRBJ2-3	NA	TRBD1	CASSDGTGHTDTQYF	TGTGCCAGCAGTGACGGGACAGGGCACACAGATACGCAGTATTTT
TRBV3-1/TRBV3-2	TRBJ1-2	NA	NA	CASSQDRGENYGYTF	TGTGCCAGCAGCCAAGATAGAGGAGAGAACTATGGCTACACCTTC
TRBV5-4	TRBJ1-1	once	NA	CASSFQDGNTEAFF	TGTGCCAGCAGCTTCCAGGACGGTAACACTGAAGCTTTCTTT
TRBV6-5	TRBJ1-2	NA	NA	CASSYVGGLNYGYTF	TGTGCCAGCAGTTACGTCGGGGGGCTTAACTATGGCTACACCTTC
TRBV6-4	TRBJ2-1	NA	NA	CASSDSDNNEQFF	TGTGCCAGCAGTGACTCGGACAACAATGAGCAGTTCTTC
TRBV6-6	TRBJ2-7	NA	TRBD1	CASSSQGQGATYEQYF	TGTGCCAGCAGTTCCCAAGGACAGGGGGCCACCTACGAGCAGTACTTC
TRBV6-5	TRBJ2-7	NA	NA	CASNLGARKTYEQYF	TGTGCCAGCAATTTGGGCGCCAGGAAGACCTACGAGCAGTACTTC
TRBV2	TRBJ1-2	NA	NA	CASSDNQISFYGYTF	TGTGCCAGCAGTGATAATCAGATTTCCTTCTATGGCTACACCTTC
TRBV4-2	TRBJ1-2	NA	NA	CASSQGILNYGYTF	TGTGCCAGCAGCCAAGGGATACTCAACTATGGCTACACCTTC
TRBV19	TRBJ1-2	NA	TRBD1	CASSIRGPYGYTF	TGTGCCAGTAGTATCAGGGGGCCTTATGGCTACACCTTC
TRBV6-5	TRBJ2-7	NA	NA	CASPSGFTYEQYF	TGTGCCAGCCCCTCGGGGTTCACCTACGAGCAGTACTTC
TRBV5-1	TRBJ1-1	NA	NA	CASSSGGHLNTEAFF	TGCGCCAGCAGCTCGGGTGGACATCTGAACACTGAAGCTTTCTTT
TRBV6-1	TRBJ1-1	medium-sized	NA	CASSEGWDPFMNTEAFF	TGTGCCAGCAGTGAAGGGTGGGATCCCTTTATGAACACTGAAGCTTTCTTT
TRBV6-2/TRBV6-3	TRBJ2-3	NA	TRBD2	CASSYERGEGGNTQYF	TGTGCCAGCAGTTACGAGCGGGGGGAGGGCGGCAATACGCAGTATTTT
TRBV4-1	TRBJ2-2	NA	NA	CASSQLGGTSNTGELFF	TGCGCCAGCAGCCAGCTCGGCGGGACGTCGAACACCGGGGAGCTGTTTTTT
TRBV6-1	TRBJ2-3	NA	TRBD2	CASSEALAVLTDTQYF	TGTGCCAGCAGTGAAGCCCTAGCGGTGCTCACAGATACGCAGTATTTT
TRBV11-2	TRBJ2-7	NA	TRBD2	CASSSTGGFSEQYF	TGTGCCAGCAGCTCGACGGGGGGGTTCAGCGAGCAGTACTTC
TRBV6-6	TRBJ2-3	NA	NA	CASSRQTSYTDTQYF	TGTGCCAGCAGTCGCCAGACTAGTTACACAGATACGCAGTATTTT
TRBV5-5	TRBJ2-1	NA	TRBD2	CASSRSQRAGGGHEQFF	TGTGCCAGCAGCCGATCCCAAAGAGCGGGGGGCGGCCATGAGCAGTTCTTC
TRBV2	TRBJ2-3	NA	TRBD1	CASRAQGEDTQYF	TGTGCCAGCAGAGCCCAGGGGGAGGATACGCAGTATTTT